Many counts were recorded for the clone carrying this T cell receptor (beta chain). The antigen is not known. All unsorted peripheral T cells were captured because whole blood was used without fractionation. Alpha and beta constant-region primers primed reverse transcription of 400 to 500 ng RNA. Separate chain-specific third strand synthesis with multiplexing indices produced the alpha and beta libraries. TCRdb re-called the 5' RACE reads through MiXCR, storing one row per CDR3 protein. The data contain about 10,000 distinct CDR3 sequences, about 10% of them seen just once; the ten biggest clones take up approximately 17%. The sample belongs to a study of HIV-infected patients and healthy controls. Whole-study results and caveats: Mean usage of eight alpha and eight beta V genes differed significantly in HIV-infected patients versus controls. Comparisons were complicated because patients and controls had unequal numbers of distinct sequences. HIV+ repertoires were severely depleted of MAIT alpha-chain CDR3s, unlike healthy controls.

The CDR3 contains 14 residues. Germline V gene lookup returns CDR1 SGHKS and CDR2 YYEKEE (reference sequence). Trimming pared 0 bases from V and 2 bases from J, leaving 6 bases between. The sequence was obtained from an adult with HIV infection. The specimen was blood, collected before antiretroviral therapy. The rearrangement joins TRBV5-5 to TRBJ1-5; D unresolved. CDR3 sequence: CASSLEGGNQPQHF. For the CDR3, the DNA is TGTGCCAGCAGCTTGGAAGGTGGCAATCAGCCCCAGCATTTT.